The present entry profiles one T cell receptor (beta chain) with its context. Its antigen remains unidentified. No base quality values were provided; no much bigger clone lies one nucleotide off. The sample belongs to a study of OX40 agonist ivuxolimab in advanced cancers. Notes on the research overall: Ivuxolimab was a fully human IgG2 agonistic monoclonal antibody targeting the costimulatory receptor OX40 (CD134). Intravenous ivuxolimab was administered to patients every 2 weeks at six dose levels: 0.01, 0.1, 0.3, 1.5, 3 and 10 mg/kg. Prior anti-PD-1, anti-PD-L1 or anti-CTLA-4 therapy was permitted, and checkpoint inhibitors had been received by around 39% of dose-escalation patients. Peripheral TCRbeta sequencing aimed to test whether ivuxolimab altered TCR sequence diversity and caused clonal T-cell expansion. Among the 50 to 55 dose-escalation patients, around 19 had hepatocellular carcinoma, around 15 melanoma, 9 renal cell carcinoma and 9 head and neck cancer. Three dose-escalation patients achieved partial responses, one with hepatocellular carcinoma and two with cutaneous melanoma. In the dose-escalation cohort, around four fifths of patients were male, and the mean age was approximately 60 years with a range of about 20 to 80. The monotherapy dose-escalation portion (N of about 47 patients) of the phase I ivuxolimab trial is reported in the paper. Broad study findings and their caveats: At doses from 0.1 to 3.0 mg/kg, clonal expansion was seen in both CD4+ and CD8+ blood T cells between baseline and week 6. In the 0.1-3.0 mg/kg groups, partial responders had among the lowest normalized peripheral clonal expansion, particularly in CD8+ T cells. On average, CD8+ T cells showed more expanded clones than CD4+ T cells after ivuxolimab. Low levels of normalized T-cell clonal expansion were also seen in some patients who did not respond. Antigen specificity was not determined for the clonally expanded peripheral T cells.

V lost 3 bases and J lost 2 bases; the stretch between them is 10 bases long. The CDR3 sequence holds 15 residues, the cysteine and phenylalanine included. The read is trimmed to its CDR3 DNA, 45 bases read in frame from base 1. The germline V gene (reference sequence) supplies CDR1 LNHDA and CDR2 SQIVND. Genomic DNA was isolated from the sorted cells so that the TCRbeta CDR3 region could be sequenced. The immunoSEQ Assay was used to sequence the TCRbeta CDR3 regions. Imported from immuneACCESS, the table was reduced by TCRdb to in-frame sequences with V and J called. These copies leave out some clones; in studies compared against another copy, an unresolved V gene accounts for under half, and the cause of the remainder is not known. The table for this sample lists roughly 17,000 clones; 75% to 80% of them were counted only once. The top ten clonotypes cover 14% to 15% of the sample. The trial excluded patients who had a history of autoimmune disease or were on systemic immunosuppression. Peripheral blood for TCR sequencing was collected from all dose cohorts at baseline, on cycle 4 day 1, and on cycle 7 day 1. The samples were taken from a phase I, first-in-human, multicenter, open-label dose-escalation trial of ivuxolimab. The trial enrolled adults with locally advanced or metastatic head and neck squamous cell, hepatocellular, melanoma or renal cell carcinoma. Before TCR sequencing, CD4+ and CD8+ T cells were separately sorted from peripheral blood.

The TCR comes from an adult with an advanced solid tumor such as melanoma, head and neck, liver or kidney cancer. Here the sequenced sample was CD4+ or CD8+ T cells sorted from blood, taken in a trial of the OX40 agonist ivuxolimab. Here the chain combines TRBV19 and TRBJ2-2; the D region possibly corresponds to TRBD1 (6 bases align). This receptor carries the CDR3 CASSITGTNTGELFF. DNA sequence: TGTGCCAGTAGTATCACCGGGACAAACACCGGGGAGCTGTTTTTT.